Listed here is a single T cell receptor beta chain. A PCR-confirmed or clinician-diagnosed COVID-19 case had contacted exposed participants within 2 weeks of entry. Authors' processing steps: Amplifying reference gene primers gave estimates of nucleated cell counts. This table comes from immunoSEQ multiplex PCR, and its TCRdb copy is limited to in-frame clones, with some not included. V, J and clone size are taken as reported in that table, and D and trimming were inferred from the DNA itself. This sample has 200,000 to 250,000 clones; around 89% occur once, and the top ten carry around 15%. These data belong to a study of blood T cell repertoires in COVID-19. About the study: T cells, B-cell-depleted T cells, or PBMCs supplied cDNA or gDNA.

CDR1 and CDR2 (germline): SGHRS, YFSETQ. Trimming at V came to 5 bases and at J to 8 bases, leaving 4 bases not matched to a gene. The CDR3 consists of 12 residues. Sequenced sample: PBMCs or T cells enriched from blood (not recorded which). This clonotype originated in a man aged 30 to 45 who had been exposed to COVID-19. The chain joins TRBV5-1 to TRBJ2-3; TRBD1 aligns across 8 bases. For the CDR3, the DNA is TGCGCCAGCAGTCCCCAGGGGGCTACGCAGTATTTT. Encoded protein: CASSPQGATQYF. The entire variable domain, with the rest obtained from reference TRBV5-1 and TRBJ2-3, is as follows: KAGVTQTPRYLIKTRGQQVTLSCSPISGHRSVSWYQQTPGQGLQFLFEYFSETQRNKGNFPGRFSGRQFSNSRSEMNVSTLELGDSALYLCASSPQGATQYFGPGTRLTVL.